One and the same sample provided the 18 T cell receptor beta chains below, sequenced in a study of CD8 T cells in ankylosing spondylitis. Using its own MiXCR run on the 5' RACE reads, TCRdb lists one record per CDR3 protein. The table records hundreds of thousands of distinct CDR3 sequences, about 25% of them present only once. The study, taken as a whole, reports: Characteristic, it appeared, of ankylosing spondylitis blood was a TCR beta motif of about eight highly homologous variants.

For these receptors, no antigen is known. The sample comprised blood, either unsorted or a sorted T cell fraction (not recorded which). These receptors all come from a male donor with ankylosing spondylitis.

The chain is built from TRBV10-3 and TRBJ1-5; D may be TRBD1 (5 bases). Germline CDR1 is ENHRY and CDR2 is SYGVKD. The CDR3 consists of 13 residues. The V gene lost 11 bases and the J gene lost 3 bases, with 14 bases spanning the gap. The chain's CDR3 is CAVTGGNNQPQHF. In nucleotides, the CDR3 is TGTGCCGTAACAGGTGGGAACAATCAGCCCCAGCATTTT.

The V and J genes are TRBV2 and TRBJ1-6, with 8 bases matching TRBD1. The CDR3 covers 14 residues. Losses at the gene ends were 5 bases for V and 10 bases for J; bases not matched to a gene: 7. Germline V lookup: CDR1 SNHLY, CDR2 FYNNEI. CDR3 DNA: TGTGCCAGCAGTAATGACAGGGGTGGATCACCCCTCCACTTT. Protein: CASSNDRGGSPLHF.

This clonotype was detected only once. One end of the junction does not line up with germline, which may come from a read error. The chain combines TRBV12-3 or TRBV12-4 with TRBJ1-5, with TRBD1 matching over 10 bases. The CDR3 covers 17 residues. CDR3 DNA: TGTGCCATCAGTTTCTTCCCTGGACAGGGGGACCGTCAGCCCCAGCATTTT. Its translation: CAISFFPGQGDRQPQHF.

As to this clonotype: A read error may produce the germline difference seen at one junction end. The CDR3 bases are TGCTGTGCTAGAGATTTCGAGGAACCAACGAACACCGGGGAGCTGTTTTTT. Translation gives CCARDFEEPTNTGELFF. The V call is TRBV20-1, the J call TRBJ2-2; D is unclear. Germline CDR1 is DFQATT and CDR2 is SNEGSKA (reference sequence). The CDR3 covers 17 residues.

The CDR3 protein is CAIRKGDTQYF. CDR3 sequence (DNA): TGTGCCATCAGGAAGGGAGATACGCAGTATTTT. V is TRBV10-3 and J is TRBJ2-3; D call uncertain. Germline V gene data show CDR1 as ENHRY and CDR2 as SYGVKD. The CDR3 sequence is 11 residues long. V gave up 6 bases and J gave up 5 bases, with 6 bases separating them.

This clonotype was seen only a few times. This sequence joins TRBV2 and TRBJ1-2; D not certain. The germline CDR1 and CDR2 sequences are SNHLY and FYNNEI. The CDR3 is made up of 14 amino acids. The ends were cut back, 1 base at V and 7 bases at J, with 13 bases in the middle. DNA for the CDR3: TGTGCCAGCAGTGAAGACTGGGGTCGGAGTGGCTACACCTTC. This codes for CASSEDWGRSGYTF.

The rearrangement uses TRBV20-1 and TRBJ1-5; tentative D call: TRBD1 (5 bases). Germline V CDR1 and CDR2: DFQATT, SNEGSKA (reference sequence). There are 14 residues in the CDR3. V gave up 2 bases and J gave up 5 bases, with 13 bases separating them. This chain's CDR3 is CSARRGRVDQPQHF. Written as DNA, the CDR3 is TGCAGTGCTAGACGGGGCAGGGTTGATCAGCCCCAGCATTTT.

CDR3 DNA sequence: TGTGCCAGCAGTGATGGCGTCTCCTACAATGAGCAGTTCTTC. It yields the protein CASSDGVSYNEQFF. The chain combines TRBV6-1 with TRBJ2-1; D ambiguous. V was clipped by 3 bases and J by 0 bases, with 6 bases between them. The CDR3 runs 14 residues. CDR1 MNHNS and CDR2 SASEGT come from the germline V gene.

This clonotype was seen only a few times. The gene calls are TRBV24-1 and TRBJ2-2; 7 bases align to TRBD1. Per germline, CDR1 KGHDR and CDR2 SFDVKD. V was clipped by 2 bases and J by 4 bases; unmatched bases: 6. CDR3 length: 16 amino acids. This chain's CDR3 is CATSDSRTGVTGELFF. CDR3 bases: TGTGCCACCAGTGATTCGAGGACAGGTGTCACCGGGGAGCTGTTTTTT.

The chain couples TRBV7-2 to TRBJ2-1; no clear D. Germline values: CDR1 SGHTA, CDR2 FQGNSA. The CDR3 has 13 residues. The V end lost 5 bases, the J end lost 6 bases, and 11 bases lay between the germline ends. CDR3 nucleotide sequence: TGTGCCAGCAGCCCCAACCCGGGCAATGAGCAGTTCTTC. Translating it yields CASSPNPGNEQFF.

The rearrangement uses TRBV7-2 and TRBJ2-7; possibly TRBD1 for D (6 bases). The V and J ends lost 5 bases and 2 bases respectively, with 13 bases between them. This CDR3 has 14 amino acids. The germline CDR1 and CDR2 sequences are SGHTA and FQGNSA. The CDR3 sequence is CASSIDRTPYEQYV. CDR3 DNA: TGTGCCAGCAGCATAGACAGGACCCCCTACGAGCAGTACGTC.

The V and J genes are TRBV5-1 and TRBJ2-3; the match to TRBD1 covers 7 bases. Per germline, CDR1 SGHRS and CDR2 YFSETQ. V lost 2 bases and J lost 2; bases outside the gene matches: 11. The CDR3 loop spans 17 amino acids. The CDR3 sequence is CASSFTPRQGHTDTQYF. The CDR3 coding sequence is TGCGCCAGCAGCTTTACCCCCCGACAGGGCCACACAGATACGCAGTATTTT.

The genes are TRBV20-1 and TRBJ1-1, with no clear D. This CDR3 is built from 13 residues. V was trimmed by 3 bases and J by 0 bases, leaving 8 bases between them. In germline, CDR1 is DFQATT, CDR2 SNEGSKA (reference sequence). In DNA form, the CDR3 reads TGCAGTGCTAGCGCCGGAATGAACACTGAAGCTTTCTTT. Its translation: CSASAGMNTEAFF.

A word on this clonotype: A read error may produce the germline difference seen at one junction end. The chain recombines TRBV18 with TRBJ1-2; unclear D gene. CDR1 and CDR2 (germline): KGHSH, LQKENI. This CDR3 contains 13 residues. This chain's CDR3 is CANSPVPLRGYTF. The CDR3 DNA reads TGTGCCAACTCACCCGTACCTCTGCGGGGCTACACCTTC. The entire variable domain, with the rest obtained from reference TRBV18 and TRBJ1-2, is as follows: NAGVMQNPRHLVRRRGQEARLRCSPMKGHSHVYWYRQLPEEGLKFMVYLQKENIIDESGMPKERFSAEFPKEGPSILRIQQVVRGDSAAYFCANSPVPLRGYTFGSGTRLTVV.

J is TRBJ1-2 and V is TRBV7-6, with unresolved D. The CDR3 covers 14 residues. Between the trimmed V and J ends, which lost 3 bases and 5 bases, there was a span of 13 bases. The germline CDR1 and CDR2 sequences are SGHVS and FNYEAQ. The CDR3 sequence is CASSLGQSGYGYTF. CDR3 coding DNA: TGTGCCAGCAGCTTGGGTCAGAGCGGGTATGGCTACACCTTC.

Ten or more counts support this clonotype. The J gene is TRBJ2-1, the V gene TRBV24-1; 7 positions match TRBD2. V trimming: 9 bases; J trimming: 1 base; junction bases outside the gene matches: 8. The V gene's germline CDR1 is KGHDR and CDR2 SFDVKD. The CDR3 runs 15 residues. The CDR3 DNA sequence: TGTGCCACCGCCCCGAGAGCGGGATCCTACAATGAGCAGTTCTTC. This gives the protein CATAPRAGSYNEQFF.

This clonotype was detected a few times. The chain combines TRBV6-2 or TRBV6-3 with TRBJ2-2; 9 bases agree with TRBD2. Trimming took 11 bases from V and 5 from J; bases not matched to a gene: 12. From germline, CDR1 is MNHEY and CDR2 SVGEGT. The CDR3 has 15 residues. This chain's CDR3 is CAAANSGSRTGELFF. The CDR3 nucleotides are TGTGCCGCGGCAAATAGCGGGAGCCGGACCGGGGAGCTGTTTTTT.

This clonotype was observed a few times. The rearrangement links TRBV6-1 to TRBJ2-2; D not resolved. CDR3 size: 14 residues. The ends were cut back, 7 bases at V and 3 bases at J, with 12 bases in the middle. Per germline, CDR1 MNHNS and CDR2 SASEGT. In DNA form, the CDR3 reads TGTGCCAGCACCTTAACACCCCACACCGGGGAGCTGTTTTTT. Translating gives CASTLTPHTGELFF.